This T cell receptor beta chain is from a study of T cell responses to AZD1222 COVID-19 vaccine listed by TCRdb under 2021. For the wider study: A total of 233 trial participants underwent TCR sequencing, of whom some 210 received two doses of AZD1222 and about 26 received two doses of the MenACWY control vaccine. Trial participants were enrolled into age subgroups of 18-55, 56-69 and 70-plus years, which contained about 150, 28 and 57 TCR-sequenced participants, respectively. Here is what the overall study found, with its caveats: Conclusions about previously exposed vaccinees were limited because only six or seven AZD1222 recipients were SARS-CoV-2 seropositive at baseline. Because no day 14 peak-response samples were available, repertoires were characterized only after the peak T cell response. The vaccine-associated CD4 TCRs covered the entire spike protein, and the dominant responses fell in regions 160-218 and 743-854. In the small 56-69-year group, the increase in depth fell short of significance, most likely because of low power. Participants were mostly white British and included more females than males, and it was suggested by the authors that clonal diversity may have been underestimated. After two AZD1222 doses, spike-specific TCR breadth and depth were significantly higher than at day 0 and than in MenACWY recipients. Epitopes outside the regions mutated in the B.1.351 and B.1.1.7 variants were reportedly recognized by nearly half of the unique spike-specific TCRs.

A remark on this clone: Which antigen it targets is not known. Per-nucleotide qualities are absent, and no much larger clonotype sits a single base away.

The CDR3, from cysteine to phenylalanine, totals 13 residues. Just CDR3 DNA is preserved here, 39 bases in frame from base 1. V loses 1 base, J loses 7 bases, and the germline ends lie 10 bases apart. CDR1 and CDR2, looked up from the germline V gene (reference sequence), are SEHNR and FQNEAQ. The CDR3 regions of human TCRbeta chains were subjected to immunosequencing. Per the original workflow: TCRs in the repertoires were compared against a reference library of SARS-CoV-2-specific TCRs that had been generated with the MIRA antigen-specificity platform. Breadth was defined as the fraction of unique TCRs that were SARS-CoV-2-associated, and depth was defined as the fraction of total T cells that were SARS-CoV-2-associated. Using the MIRA data, every spike-specific TCR was mapped to the spike region that the TCR reacted to and assigned to either a CD4 or a CD8 class. Log10-transformed breadth and depth values were compared by one-way ANOVA with Sidak's multiple comparisons tests. TCRdb took this table from immuneACCESS and kept in-frame rearrangements with V and J called. Such tables lack part of the clones; where checked against another copy, unresolved V genes explain under half of the gap, and the rest is unexplained. Clone size and the V and J calls come from that table; the DNA yielded D and trimming. In this sample the table shows roughly 160,000 clones, approximately 88% of which occur a single time. The ten biggest clones cover more than 4% of the sample.

Sample time point, as interpreted from the label and publication: about 28 days (+/-7) after the second vaccine dose. AZD1222 recipients with second doses at about 4 weeks or about 12 weeks were pooled, because spike-specific TCR depth and breadth did not differ between schedules. Samples from vaccinated people were obtained from the UK trials COV001 and COV002, which included a single-blind randomized controlled phase 2/3 trial of AZD1222 (ChAdOx1 nCoV-19) in healthy adults. For TCRbeta chain sequencing, PBMC samples were collected from trial participants at day 0 and at day 28 after the second dose.

The receptor was isolated from an adult who received the AZD1222 COVID-19 vaccine. The chain couples TRBV7-9 to TRBJ1-1, with TRBD1 as a weak D call on 5 bases. Sequenced material: peripheral blood, taken 28 days after the second AZD1222 dose. CDR3 loop: CASSLVGPREAFF. The base sequence is TGTGCCAGCAGCTTAGTGGGGCCTCGTGAAGCTTTCTTT.